The 7 T cell receptor beta chains below were found in one sample sequenced in a study of blood T cell repertoires in COVID-19. The method was immunoSEQ multiplex PCR; TCRdb's version includes in-frame clones alone and lacks a portion of them. Here the sample spans around 140,000 clones, 80% to 90% being singletons. Source material: peripheral blood. The source of these receptors is a man over 45 with active or convalescent COVID-19.

The CDR3 DNA sequence: TGTGCCAGCAATGGGAGGGCCGGGGCCCAGTACTTC. As protein: CASNGRAGAQYF. This chain links TRBV6-5 with TRBJ2-5; TRBD2 matches 7 bases. The length of the CDR3 is 12 residues. The trim removed 7 bases at V and 9 bases at J, leaving 8 bases unmatched. Germline-derived CDR1 and CDR2 are MNHEY and SVGAGI.

This chain connects TRBV7-2 to TRBJ1-5, with 10 bases fitting TRBD1. The CDR3 runs to 15 residues. Germline CDR1 is SGHTA and CDR2 is FQGNSA. V dropped 5 bases and J dropped 5; count of bases not matched to a gene: 6. CDR3 sequence reads: CASSPKGQGDQPQHF. The DNA for the CDR3 is TGTGCCAGCAGCCCAAAAGGACAGGGGGATCAGCCCCAGCATTTT.

J is TRBJ1-3 and V is TRBV19; no definite D call. The germline V gene has CDR1 LNHDA and CDR2 SQIVND (reference sequence). V lost 3 bases, J lost 0 bases, and 9 bases lay in between. The CDR3 runs to 15 residues. This CDR3 is CASSIGLDSGNTIYF. The CDR3 DNA follows: TGTGCCAGTAGTATCGGGTTAGACTCTGGAAACACCATATATTTT.

The chain recombines TRBV10-3 with TRBJ1-2; the D gene is possibly TRBD1 (6 bases). V was pared by 3 bases and J by 0 bases, with 8 bases between. The length of the CDR3 is 14 residues. Germline V gene sequence: CDR1 ENHRY, CDR2 SYGVKD. DNA of the CDR3: TGTGCCATCAGTGAAAGACAGGCTAACTATGGCTACACCTTC. Amino acids: CAISERQANYGYTF.

The chain links TRBV20-1 to TRBJ1-1; D may be TRBD1 (5 bases). The CDR3 covers 11 residues. Germline V lookup: CDR1 DFQATT, CDR2 SNEGSKA (reference sequence). The V gene lost 3 bases and the J gene lost 5 bases, with 7 bases spanning the gap. CDR3 protein: CSASGGTEAFF. CDR3 DNA sequence: TGCAGTGCTAGCGGGGGTACTGAAGCTTTCTTT.

This clone was detected a few times. This rearrangement joins TRBV25-1 to TRBJ2-7, with 12 positions matching TRBD2. The CDR3 is 15 amino acids. Trimming removed 4 bases from V and 1 base from J; junction bases left unmatched: 2. CDR1 and CDR2 from the germline V gene are MGHDK and SYGVNS. DNA for the CDR3: TGTGCCAGCAGTGTCGGACTAGCGGGGTCCTACGAGCAGTACTTC. As protein: CASSVGLAGSYEQYF.

The chain combines TRBV6-4 with TRBJ2-1; D call uncertain. V lost 2 bases, J lost 7 bases, and 6 bases lay in between. Germline V CDR1 and CDR2: MRHNA, SNTAGT. CDR3 length: 12 amino acids. Here the CDR3 reads CASSDDGNEQFF. CDR3 DNA: TGTGCCAGCAGTGACGACGGGAATGAGCAGTTCTTC.